A selection of T cell receptor beta chains follows, all from one sample in a study of T cell responses to AZD1222 COVID-19 vaccine. Produced via immunoSEQ multiplex PCR; TCRdb's table is partial and in-frame only. The sample lists under 45,000 clones, around 90% occurring once. The source material was peripheral blood, sampled 28 days after the second dose of the MenACWY control vaccine. These receptors were collected from an adult who received the MenACWY meningococcal vaccine as a control. Both conserved end residues are part of each CDR3. Fields, in order: D gene, J gene, clone size, V gene, CDR3 DNA, CDR3 protein. The D gene is left open where the match is weak. Some rows mark clone size as missing; the rest say once, few, many or name a class of expanded clone.

D: -
J: TRBJ2-2
size: -
V: TRBV28
DNA: TGTGCCAGCAGTTTACGAGGGTACCGGCTTACCGGCGAGCTGTTTTTT
CDR3: CASSLRGYRLTGELFF

D: TRBD2
J: TRBJ2-3
size: -
V: TRBV30
DNA: TGTGCCTGGAGTGTAGAGCCGGGAGGGCTAGATACGCAGTATTTT
CDR3: CAWSVEPGGLDTQYF

D: -
J: TRBJ2-1
size: -
V: TRBV21-1
DNA: TGTGCCAGCAGCCGGATCGGGGAACTCAATGAGCAGTTCTTC
CDR3: CASSRIGELNEQFF

D: -
J: TRBJ2-3
size: -
V: TRBV5-1
DNA: TGCGCCAGCAGCTTGAGTTCCCAGGACACAGATACGCAGTATTTT
CDR3: CASSLSSQDTDTQYF

D: -
J: TRBJ1-6
size: -
V: TRBV12-5
DNA: TGTGCTAGTGGTTTGGTACCGACGACAGGTTCACCCCTCCACTTT
CDR3: CASGLVPTTGSPLHF

D: TRBD1
J: TRBJ1-1
size: -
V: TRBV30
DNA: TGTGCCTCCACGCAGGGGGGGGACACTGAAGCTTTCTTT
CDR3: CASTQGGDTEAFF

D: -
J: TRBJ2-5
size: -
V: TRBV10-3
DNA: TGTGCCATCAGGCTCGACTCCAGTACAGAGACCCAGTACTTC
CDR3: CAIRLDSSTETQYF

D: TRBD1
J: TRBJ2-2
size: -
V: TRBV28
DNA: TGTGCCAGCAGGCCGGGACAGATAACCGGGGAGCTGTTTTTT
CDR3: CASRPGQITGELFF

D: TRBD2
J: TRBJ2-1
size: -
V: TRBV2
DNA: TGTGCCAGCAGTGATTGGGCTAGCGGGGGTAATGAGCAGTTCTTC
CDR3: CASSDWASGGNEQFF

D: -
J: TRBJ1-1
size: -
V: TRBV19
DNA: TGTGCCAGTAGTTCGGGACACAGGAACACTGAAGCTTTCTTT
CDR3: CASSSGHRNTEAFF

D: -
J: TRBJ2-2
size: -
V: TRBV11-1
DNA: TGTGCCAGCAGCTCATACAAAGCTGGCACCGGGGAGCTGTTTTTT
CDR3: CASSSYKAGTGELFF

D: -
J: TRBJ2-7
size: -
V: TRBV9
DNA: TGTGCCAGCAGCGTAGGGTACGATTCCTACGAGCAGTACTTC
CDR3: CASSVGYDSYEQYF

D: TRBD1
J: TRBJ2-5
size: -
V: TRBV7-9
DNA: TGTGCCAGCAGCCGGGGGACAGGGAGAGAGACCCAGTACTTC
CDR3: CASSRGTGRETQYF

D: TRBD1
J: TRBJ2-5
size: once
V: TRBV5-1
DNA: TGCGCCAGCAGCCCCTGGACAGGGGGCAAGACCCAGTACTTC
CDR3: CASSPWTGGKTQYF

D: -
J: TRBJ1-1
size: -
V: TRBV5-5
DNA: TGTGCCAGCAGCTTGGAGCCACGCGCGTTAACTGAAGCTTTCTTT
CDR3: CASSLEPRALTEAFF

D: TRBD1
J: TRBJ1-2
size: -
V: TRBV5-6
DNA: TGTGCCAGCAGCTTTTACAGGGGTGCCTACACCTTC
CDR3: CASSFYRGAYTF

D: TRBD1
J: TRBJ2-3
size: -
V: TRBV18
DNA: TGTGCCAGCTCACCGACAGGGGGTTTCCACACAGATACGCAGTATTTT
CDR3: CASSPTGGFHTDTQYF